This T cell receptor beta chain was found in a study of blood T cell repertoires in COVID-19. The wider study: Samples taken during acute and convalescent COVID-19 were collected in the United States, Italy and Spain. The analysed material was cDNA or gDNA that came from T cells, B-cell-depleted T cells, or PBMCs.

This CDR3 contains 15 residues. Germline CDR1 MNHEY, CDR2 SVGAGI. V lost 4 bases and J lost 2, with 14 bases in between. Per the authors' pipeline: Estimation of nucleated cell counts relied on the amplification of reference gene primers. Some clones are missing from TCRdb's copy, which holds only in-frame ones; the method was immunoSEQ multiplex PCR. D and trimming come from the DNA, and the V and J calls and clone size come from that table. The table shows approximately 190,000 clones, with about 81% occurring only once. Sequenced sample: peripheral blood. This chain uses TRBV6-5 with TRBJ1-1; no reliable D call. The TCR originated in a young man with active or convalescent COVID-19. CDR3 nucleotide sequence: TGTGCCAGCAGTTCCGGTGGAGCCAGAAACACTGAAGCTTTCTTT. It encodes CASSSGGARNTEAFF.